Presented here are 31 T cell receptor beta chains from one specimen sequenced in a study of follicular helper T cells after annual influenza vaccination. Only in-frame clones appear in the TCRdb table, and some are missing; sequencing was by immunoSEQ multiplex PCR. In the table there are about 11,000 clones, 70% to 85% of which are singletons. The material was CXCR5- memory CD4+ T cells sorted from blood, obtained 6 weeks after influenza vaccination. The receptors derive from an adult who received the influenza vaccine.

The chain couples TRBV15 to TRBJ1-1; D uncertain. V was trimmed by 3 bases and J by 1 base, leaving 6 bases between them. The CDR3 totals 13 residues. The germline CDR1 and CDR2 sequences are LNHNV and YYDKDF (reference sequence). The chain's CDR3 is CATSRIENTEAFF. As DNA, the CDR3 is TGTGCCACCAGCAGGATAGAGAACACTGAAGCTTTCTTT.

The chain is built from TRBV6-5 and TRBJ2-3; 8 bases are shared with TRBD2. Germline V lookup: CDR1 MNHEY, CDR2 SVGAGI. The CDR3 consists of 14 residues. With 8 bases clipped from V and 4 bases from J, the junction kept 8 bases outside the gene matches. This CDR3 reads CASQTGGAADTQYF. DNA for the CDR3: TGTGCCAGCCAAACCGGGGGGGCGGCAGATACGCAGTATTTT.

CDR3 loop: CASSSWDRSNYGYTF. The CDR3 DNA reads TGTGCCAGCAGCTCCTGGGACAGGTCTAACTATGGCTACACCTTC. This sequence joins TRBV7-2 and TRBJ1-2; 8 nucleotides agree with TRBD1. CDR1 and CDR2 from the germline V gene are SGHTA and FQGNSA. There are 15 residues in the CDR3. The V segment lost 4 bases and the J segment 0 bases; nucleotides outside the gene matches: 4.

The V call is TRBV19, the J call TRBJ1-4; D remains unclear. Trimming removed 4 bases at V and 8 bases at J, with 8 bases between. The CDR3 totals 12 residues. The germline V gene has CDR1 LNHDA and CDR2 SQIVND (reference sequence). The CDR3 here is CASSRVEEKLFF. The CDR3 bases are TGTGCCAGTAGTAGGGTGGAAGAAAAACTGTTTTTT.

This clone was observed a handful of times. The V call is TRBV6-6, the J call TRBJ2-7; D is unclear. There are 14 residues in the CDR3. Germline values: CDR1 MNHNY, CDR2 SVGAGI (reference sequence). V dropped 2 bases and J dropped 2 bases, with 10 bases sitting between them. CDR3 amino acids: CASSYVKTTYEQYF. In nucleotides, the CDR3 is TGTGCCAGCAGTTACGTGAAGACCACCTACGAGCAGTACTTC.

The rearrangement links TRBV15 to TRBJ2-5; D remains unclear. Germline CDR1 is LNHNV and CDR2 is YYDKDF (reference sequence). V was shortened by 0 bases and J by 5 bases, with 10 bases between the two germline ends. This CDR3 has 14 amino acids. CDR3 protein: CATSRDRVRETQYF. The CDR3 DNA is TGTGCCACCAGCAGAGATCGGGTGCGGGAGACCCAGTACTTC.

The sample holds one count of this clone. The chain carries TRBV20-1 and TRBJ2-5; D remains unclear. CDR1 and CDR2 (germline): DFQATT, SNEGSKA (reference sequence). V gave up 5 bases and J gave up 5 bases, with 9 bases separating them. The CDR3 is 11 residues long. CDR3 loop: CSAAPGETQYF. For the CDR3, the DNA is TGCAGTGCTGCACCCGGGGAGACCCAGTACTTC.

The chain couples TRBV19 to TRBJ2-4; D unclear. The ends were cut back, 10 bases at V and 4 bases at J, with 11 bases in the middle. The CDR3 consists of 12 residues. Germline lookup yields CDR1 LNHDA and CDR2 SQIVND (reference sequence). In DNA form, the CDR3 reads TGTGCCACGTCCCAGTCTAAAAACATTCAGTACTTC. Its translation is CATSQSKNIQYF. Looking up the rest from reference TRBV19 and TRBJ2-4 gives the full variable domain: DGGITQSPKYLFRKEGQNVTLSCEQNLNHDAMYWYRQDPGQGLRLIYYSQIVNDFQKGDIAEGYSVSREKKESFPLTVTSAQKNPTAFYLCATSQSKNIQYFGAGTRLSVL.

The genes are TRBV4-1 and TRBJ2-5, with TRBD1 as a possible D gene (5 bases). There are 14 residues in the CDR3. The germline gives CDR1 MGHRA, CDR2 YSYEKL. V lost 2 bases and J 5 bases, leaving 12 bases between the germline ends. As DNA, the CDR3 is TGCGCCAGCAGCCAACCGGACAAGGCGGAGACCCAGTACTTC. This encodes CASSQPDKAETQYF.

This clone occurred once. This chain connects TRBV5-6 to TRBJ1-1; no reliable D call. Germline-derived CDR1 and CDR2 are SGHDT and YYEEEE. The CDR3 contains 16 residues. The germline V and J ends were trimmed by 1 base and 1 base, with 14 bases remaining between them. CDR3 sequence: CASSLFWQAQNTEAFF. CDR3 bases: TGTGCCAGCAGCTTGTTCTGGCAGGCACAGAACACTGAAGCTTTCTTT.

V is TRBV5-1 and J is TRBJ2-1; a possible D gene is TRBD2 (7 bases). CDR1 is SGHRS and CDR2 is YFSETQ in the germline V gene. This CDR3 has 15 amino acids. V was trimmed by 4 bases and J by 10 bases, leaving 21 bases between them. The CDR3 reads CASSPEGGGVGEQFF. CDR3 sequence (DNA): TGCGCCAGCAGCCCCGAGGGGGGGGGCGTTGGAGAGCAGTTCTTC.

The chain has TRBV4-1 and TRBJ1-3; D call uncertain. Germline-derived CDR1 and CDR2 are MGHRA and YSYEKL. V shed 1 base and J shed 5 bases, with 12 bases lying between them. The CDR3 covers 15 residues. This CDR3 is CASSQGTPLRNTIYF. For the CDR3, the DNA is TGCGCCAGCAGCCAAGGGACGCCTCTTAGAAACACCATATATTTT.

This chain joins TRBV7-3 and TRBJ2-7; D perhaps matches TRBD2 (7 bases). Germline V gives CDR1 SGHTA, CDR2 FQGTGA. With 1 base removed from V and 6 bases from J, the gap between germline ends came to 10 bases. The CDR3 is 13 residues long. The CDR3 DNA follows: TGTGCCAGCAGCTTAAAGGGGGGGGGCGAGCAGTACTTC. It specifies CASSLKGGGEQYF. Using reference TRBV7-3 and TRBJ2-7 for the parts outside the CDR3, the full variable domain is GAGVSQTPSNKVTEKGKYVELRCDPISGHTALYWYRQSLGQGPEFLIYFQGTGAADDSGLPNDRFFAVRPEGSVSTLKIQRTERGDSAVYLCASSLKGGGEQYFGPGTRLTVT.

V usage is TRBV11-3 and J usage is TRBJ1-2, with D possibly being TRBD1 (5 bases). The CDR3 is 16 residues long. Germline-derived CDR1 and CDR2 are SGHNT and YENEEA. V was shortened by 6 bases and J by 2 bases, with 19 bases between the two germline ends. The CDR3 sequence: CASRRGSGDVNYGYTF. CDR3 DNA sequence: TGTGCCAGCAGGCGGGGCTCGGGGGATGTCAACTATGGCTACACCTTC.

The genes are TRBV9 and TRBJ2-6, with D unclear. Germline CDR1 is SGDLS and CDR2 is YYNGEE. The CDR3 is 15 residues long. V was pared by 4 bases and J by 1 base, with 9 bases between. CDR3 bases: TGTGCCAGCAGCATACGACGGTCTGGGGCCAACGTCCTGACTTTC. Translated, it gives CASSIRRSGANVLTF.

The gene calls are TRBV7-2 and TRBJ1-3, with TRBD1 as a possible D gene (5 bases). The CDR3 sequence is 14 residues long. The V end lost 4 bases, the J end lost 4 bases, and 11 bases lay between the germline ends. CDR1 and CDR2 from the germline V gene are SGHTA and FQGNSA. CDR3 protein: CASSSLGVGNTIYF. CDR3 bases: TGTGCCAGCAGCTCGCTAGGGGTCGGAAACACCATATATTTT.

This clone has a handful of counts. The chain couples TRBV5-1 to TRBJ2-1; D is unclear. V was cut by 2 bases and J by 6 bases, with 9 bases left in between. The CDR3 spans 13 residues. CDR1 SGHRS and CDR2 YFSETQ come from the germline V gene. The CDR3 is CASSFPASNEQFF. The CDR3 DNA sequence: TGCGCCAGCAGCTTCCCCGCATCCAATGAGCAGTTCTTC. Based on the CDR3 plus reference TRBV5-1 and TRBJ2-1, the full variable domain is KAGVTQTPRYLIKTRGQQVTLSCSPISGHRSVSWYQQTPGQGLQFLFEYFSETQRNKGNFPGRFSGRQFSNSRSEMNVSTLELGDSALYLCASSFPASNEQFFGPGTRLTVL.

The rearrangement links TRBV18 to TRBJ2-1; 10 nucleotides align to TRBD1. Germline CDR1 reads KGHSH; CDR2 reads LQKENI. This CDR3 contains 16 residues. With V trimmed by 6 bases and J by 9 bases, 14 bases remained unmatched. The CDR3 spells CASSQMWDRGRSEQFF. In nucleotides, the CDR3 is TGTGCCAGCTCGCAGATGTGGGACAGGGGTCGCTCTGAGCAGTTCTTC.

The genes are TRBV5-8 and TRBJ1-1; no clear D gene. V lost 0 bases to trimming and J lost 2 bases, with 8 bases between them. The CDR3 has 14 amino acids. Germline V gene data show CDR1 as SGHTS and CDR2 as YDEGEE. The CDR3 DNA sequence: TGTGCCAGCAGCTTGGTTGGACCCAACACTGAAGCTTTCTTT. It encodes CASSLVGPNTEAFF.

The rearrangement links TRBV6-5 to TRBJ2-7; D gene ambiguous. Germline CDR1 MNHEY, CDR2 SVGAGI. This CDR3 region has 12 residues. V dropped 7 bases and J dropped 4 bases, with 11 bases sitting between them. CDR3 bases: TGTGCCAGCATAGGAAATGGGTACGAGCAGTACTTC. Encoded protein: CASIGNGYEQYF.

The rearrangement uses TRBV2 and TRBJ2-3; D is undetermined. Trimming cost V 6 bases and J 2 bases, with 0 bases left between them. The CDR3 runs 10 residues. The germline CDR1 and CDR2 sequences are SNHLY and FYNNEI. The CDR3 nucleotides read TGTGCCAGCAGCACAGATACGCAGTATTTT. It encodes CASSTDTQYF. Full variable domain (outside the CDR3, taken from reference TRBV2 and TRBJ2-3): EPEVTQTPSHQVTQMGQEVILRCVPISNHLYFYWYRQILGQKVEFLVSFYNNEISEKSEIFDDQFSVERPDGSNFTLKIRSTKLEDSAMYFCASSTDTQYFGPGTRLTVL.

The chain couples TRBV27 to TRBJ2-3, with 9 nucleotides matching TRBD1. CDR3 size: 15 residues. CDR1 and CDR2 from the germline V gene are MNHEY and SMNVEV (reference sequence). V was clipped by 7 bases and J by 5 bases; unmatched bases: 10. The CDR3 sequence: CASTNPGQGGDTQYF. For the CDR3, the DNA is TGTGCCAGCACCAACCCGGGACAGGGTGGAGATACGCAGTATTTT.

The chain combines TRBV7-6 with TRBJ2-3; the match to TRBD1 covers 9 bases. CDR3 length equals 15 residues. V dropped 5 bases and J dropped 3; count of bases not matched to a gene: 6. CDR1 is SGHVS and CDR2 is FNYEAQ in the germline V gene. In DNA, the CDR3 is TGTGCCAGCAGCCGGGGGACAGGGCGGACAGATACGCAGTATTTT. Its protein product is CASSRGTGRTDTQYF.

This clone was counted only a few times. J is TRBJ2-5 and V is TRBV19; TRBD1 matches at 8 bases. Unmatched junction bases numbered 8, after V lost 4 bases and J lost 4 bases. The CDR3 is 15 amino acids. In germline, CDR1 is LNHDA, CDR2 SQIVND (reference sequence). In DNA form, the CDR3 reads TGTGCCAGTAGTACCCAGACAGGGGCTGGAGAGACCCAGTACTTC. It yields the protein CASSTQTGAGETQYF.

This chain links TRBV4-3 with TRBJ1-6; D uncertain. The ends were cut back, 4 bases at V and 0 bases at J, with 7 bases in the middle. From germline, CDR1 is LGHNA and CDR2 YSLEER. This CDR3 has 15 amino acids. CDR3 nucleotides: TGCGCCAGCAGCCCTCAAAGCTCCTATAATTCACCCCTCCACTTT. Protein sequence: CASSPQSSYNSPLHF.

The count of this clone is one. V is TRBV5-1 and J is TRBJ1-1; D is uncertain. There are 15 residues in the CDR3. Trimming took 1 base from V and 0 from J, leaving 10 bases between them. Looked up from germline, CDR1 is SGHRS and CDR2 is YFSETQ. The CDR3, as DNA: TGCGCCAGCAGCTTGATTGGGATGATGAACACTGAAGCTTTCTTT. Residues: CASSLIGMMNTEAFF.

The chain uses TRBV5-4 and TRBJ2-4; D call uncertain. The V gene lost 3 bases and the J gene lost 0 bases, with 7 bases spanning the gap. Germline-derived CDR1 and CDR2 are SGHNT and YYREEE (reference sequence). The CDR3 is 14 residues long. The CDR3, as DNA: TGTGCCAGCAGCTCCCGAAGAGCCAAAAACATTCAGTACTTC. Translating it yields CASSSRRAKNIQYF.

CDR3 loop: CSVEGDRVYGYTF. DNA for the CDR3: TGCAGCGTTGAGGGGGACAGAGTTTATGGCTACACCTTC. This chain joins TRBV29-1 and TRBJ1-2; 7 bases are a match to TRBD1. V was clipped by 3 bases and J by 5 bases; unmatched bases: 6. The CDR3 runs 13 residues. CDR1 and CDR2 (germline): SQVTM, ANQGSEA.

This chain joins TRBV6-5 and TRBJ1-2; TRBD1 might be the D (6 bases). The CDR3 contains 15 residues. Between the trimmed V and J ends, which lost 0 bases and 2 bases, there was a span of 10 bases. The germline CDR1 and CDR2 sequences are MNHEY and SVGAGI. In DNA form, the CDR3 reads TGTGCCAGCAGTTACTCTAGTAGGGGGAACTATGGCTACACCTTC. Its translation is CASSYSSRGNYGYTF.

The rearrangement uses TRBV6-5 and TRBJ2-5, with D uncertain. CDR3 length: 14 amino acids. Germline V gives CDR1 MNHEY, CDR2 SVGAGI. V was shortened by 5 bases and J by 1 base, with 11 bases between the two germline ends. For the CDR3, the DNA is TGTGCCAGCAGTATCACGTCGACCCAAGAGACCCAGTACTTC. It codes for CASSITSTQETQYF.

The chain is built from TRBV7-2 and TRBJ2-7; 11 bases are shared with TRBD2. Unmatched junction bases numbered 7, after V lost 5 bases and J lost 1 base. This CDR3 spans 16 amino acids. Germline-derived CDR1 and CDR2 are SGHTA and FQGNSA. CDR3 sequence reads: CASSAVAGGPSYEQYF. The DNA for the CDR3 is TGTGCCAGCAGCGCCGTAGCGGGGGGGCCATCCTACGAGCAGTACTTC. The full variable domain, in which reference TRBV7-2 and TRBJ2-7 provide the parts outside the CDR3, is GAGVSQSPSNKVTEKGKDVELRCDPISGHTALYWYRQSLGQGLEFLIYFQGNSAPDKSGLPSDRFSAERTGGSVSTLTIQRTQQEDSAVYLCASSAVAGGPSYEQYFGPGTRLTVT.